This TCR beta chain was sequenced in a study of cytomegalovirus exposure and HLA in healthy donors (dated by TCRdb to 2015 to 2018). Some background on the complete study: An earlier analysis of fewer than 750 of the donors reported 250 to 300 Gb of sequence data and 117 million unique TCR beta sequences obtained from some 170 million T cells. Approximately 310 gigabases of sequencing data and around 90 million unique TCR sequences made up an early release that covered roughly 670 HLA-typed donors. Among the roughly 430 genotyped donors, more than 70% belonged to the genetic ancestry cluster associated with self-reported Caucasian donors. The aim of the study was to test whether cataloging public T cell receptors could identify signatures of past pathogen exposure. The study profiled the T cell repertoires of hundreds of subjects by immunosequencing and related them to cytomegalovirus serostatus. Besides the first cohort of around 700 subjects, a separate validation cohort made up of 120 different subjects was used. The study combined high-throughput TCR immunosequencing, statistical association of individual TCRs with disease status, and machine learning to predict cytomegalovirus infection status. To study patterns of TCR occurrence, a later analysis re-analyzed previously published TCR beta repertoires from 550 to 800 donors and added high-resolution HLA genotyping. Rather than drawing on any new phenotypic data, the later analysis identified candidate immune exposures from TCR beta sequences and the way those sequences occurred across donors. An earlier analysis of 587 of the donors used high-throughput TCR beta sequencing to judge whether each TCR beta V gene segment behaved as functional or pseudogenic. Donor age, sex, ethnicity and CMV serostatus were compiled together with the repertoire data. A later genetic analysis used genome-wide SNP genotypes for 398 of the 666 donors, treating that subset as a discovery cohort. All discovery cohort repertoires had been generated on a single sequencing platform. Both class I and class II loci were covered by HLA typing, at four-digit resolution. The number of typed donors differed by locus: 629-630 for A, B, C, DRB1 and DQB1; 522 for DQA1; 606 for DPA1; and 400 to 480 for DPB1. Because of strong linkage in the cohort, five DR-DQ haplotypes were treated as single units for association and clustering. Across approximately 400 genotyped donors of the cohort, an average of roughly 250,000 unique TCR beta nucleotide sequences per donor were sequenced, and around 19% of those sequences were non-productive. The paper as a whole reports these results and caveats: In an earlier analysis of some 640 of the donors, most TCR beta V segments were observed in productive rearrangements about 90% or about 30% of the time, broadly matching IMGT annotations. When HLA alleles, especially DR and DQ, strongly co-occurred, attributing TCR associations to individual alleles was difficult. Correlated functional status among segregating V segments might be attributable to linkage disequilibrium, but an unknown experimental factor could not be ruled out. Because HLA typing was missing for some donors at each locus, association tests included only the typed subset. A cluster of highly shared sequence variants was judged likely to be a technical artifact of the sequencing pipeline. Roughly 15 rarely observed V segments, including chromosome 9 orphons, were excluded from the earlier analysis of about 500 of the donors because counts were too low. Specific HLA alleles were associated with 15,000 to 20,000 TCR beta sequences at a false discovery rate of 0.05 in a later analysis. In a later genetic analysis, fewer N-insertions in productive TCRs were reported among donors in an Asian-associated ancestry cluster than the approximately 630-donor mean. In vitro tests confirmed that a few of the cytomegalovirus-associated TCR beta chains recognize cytomegalovirus antigens. Some IMGT-functional V segments, including TRBV6-2 and TRBV6-3, could not be distinguished by the 87-base-pair reads and were therefore excluded. While some public TCRs were present in many individuals, most TCR sequences turned up only very rarely across donors. Several of the top co-occurrence clusters appeared to be linked to parvovirus B19, influenza, CMV and Epstein-Barr virus, according to a later analysis. Sequencing depth was assumed to be roughly uniform across donors in the presence/absence analyses, though that assumption may not hold. A further reported finding was that TCR beta sequences accurately predicted the HLA-A and HLA-B alleles for most subjects in the first cohort. The classifier was reported to diagnose cytomegalovirus status with high specificity and sensitivity in both the original and validation cohorts. In a later analysis, the rate of TCR association differed among HLA loci, with DRB1 alleles having the most associated TCRs and HLA-C alleles having the fewest. In a later analysis, most CMV-associated TCR beta chains were found to appear HLA-restricted, with HLA associations seemingly driven largely by CMV exposure. A total of 150 to 200 TCR beta chains were listed by the study as associated with cytomegalovirus. Only TCR beta chains were sequenced in this cohort, and the absence of alpha or paired-chain data limited detectable features. Compared with equally common non-associated chains, HLA-associated TCR beta chains in a later analysis were more clonally expanded and had lower generation probabilities. The authors suggested that the approach could potentially be generalized to other disease states and immunological phenotypes. A later genetic analysis associated a missense DCLRE1C variant with V-gene and J-gene trimming of TCR beta chains, and an independent cohort replicated the association. Immune exposure information for the cohort was limited to CMV serostatus.

The CDR3, cysteine through phenylalanine, is 13 amino acids long. Only the CDR3 DNA is retained, 39 bases long and in frame from the first base. The junction shows trimming of 4 bases on V and 7 bases on J, plus 14 bases between the germline ends. For CDR1 and CDR2, the germline V gene lists SGHRS and YFSETQ. As concerns this clone: Which antigen it targets is not known. Base qualities are not recorded, but no much larger clone differs from it by a single base.

Library preparation was by the immunoSEQ multiplex PCR assay. A mixture of 60 forward primers for TCR Vbeta segments and 13 reverse primers for TCR Jbeta segments was used in the multiplex PCR. Amplification of the CDR3 region of rearranged TCR beta genes was performed with a multiplex PCR assay on genomic DNA. On the Illumina HiSeq System, the amplified TCR beta libraries were sequenced as 87-base-pair reads. As for the authors' bioinformatics: In a later analysis, roughly 80 million unique TCR beta chains were counted across the approximately 620 repertoires, and around 10 million of these chains were shared by at least two donors. Raw reads were error-corrected and collapsed into unique sequences by a nearest-neighbor algorithm in which closely related sequences were merged to remove PCR and sequencing errors. To assign V, D and J gene segments, CDR3 sequences were aligned to IMGT reference sequences. For a sequence to be retained, at least a six-nucleotide match to both a V gene segment and a J gene segment was required. A rearrangement was called productive if the CDR3 had no stop codons and remained in frame with V and J, and every other rearrangement was called non-productive. Following IMGT convention, CDR3 was defined as the stretch from the second conserved V-encoded cysteine to the conserved J-encoded phenylalanine. The earlier analysis of 500 to 750 of the donors excluded any sequence lacking an unambiguous match to a single V gene segment. An earlier analysis of roughly 590 of the donors called V segments functional above 56.7% productive rearrangements and segregating when the between-donor standard deviation exceeded 5%. A statistical classification framework was built for diagnosing cytomegalovirus status from the catalog of TCR beta chain sequences. A later analysis assigned V and J genes by comparing TCR nucleotide sequences with IMGT/GENE-DB human TR gene sequences. Using the TCRdist pipeline, a later analysis assigned CDR3 sequences along with most-parsimonious VDJ recombination scenarios. In a later analysis, each TCR beta chain was defined by its CDR3 amino acid sequence together with its V-gene family, and reads lacking a unique V-gene family were excluded. In a later analysis, fewer than 650 highly shared, low-generation-probability nucleotide sequences were removed to address suspected cross-contamination and a sequencing artifact. In a later analysis, a clonal expansion index was calculated for each public chain from normalized within-repertoire ranks of inferred template counts. In a later analysis, generation probabilities were computed using a VDJ recombination model fitted to out-of-frame rearrangements, and the results were checked against IGoR. In a later analysis, TCR-TCR, TCR-HLA and TCR-CMV co-occurrence was scored with hypergeometric tests, and a repertoire-size bias correction was applied to TCR pairs. In a later analysis, false discovery rates were estimated by permuting HLA or CMV assignments 20 times. In a later analysis, co-occurring TCRs were grouped using DBSCAN, and TCRdist sequence similarity was added for clustering within HLA-allele-positive subsets. Co-occurrence clustering excluded repertoires with fewer than 30,000 or more than 120,000 public chains, plus five with anomalous nucleotide sharing. This is the immuneACCESS table as TCRdb keeps it, with only in-frame sequences that have V and J called. A part of the clones is gone; compared with another copy, unresolved V genes explain less than half, and the rest is unexplained. V and J calls and clone size are as listed in that table; D and trimming were resolved from the DNA. Counted in this sample were 200,000 to 250,000 clones; approximately 84% of them appeared once. The ten largest clones add up to roughly 0.58% of the sample.

The cohort consisted of 666 healthy bone marrow donors. Cohort members were all nominally healthy when sampled, although unrecorded immune exposures were likely present. The donor was CMV seronegative and belonged to the group of over 350 seronegative cohort members. A peripheral blood sample was collected from each donor, and TCR beta sequencing was performed on peripheral blood mononuclear cells. Genomic DNA extraction from the blood cell samples was performed with the Qiagen DNeasy Blood Extraction Kit. Source material: PBMCs. The V and J segments used are TRBV5-1 and TRBJ2-5; the D gene is not confidently resolved. The TCR sequence derives from a woman aged 40 to 50 in good health and CMV-seronegative. The DNA sequence is TGCGCCAGCAGCCCCCCCCTAGTCGGGACCCAGTACTTC. This codes for CASSPPLVGTQYF.